The rows below give T cell receptor beta chains drawn from one sample of a study of cytotoxic CD8 clonotypes in ibrutinib-treated CLL. Here immunoSEQ multiplex PCR was the method, and the copy in TCRdb shows in-frame clones only, minus some. The sample holds more than 70,000 clones, roughly 77% seen once. Source: PBMCs, taken after 12 months of ibrutinib treatment. These receptors came from a human donor with chronic lymphocytic leukemia. CDR3s include the opening cysteine and the closing phenylalanine or tryptophan. The D gene is left open where the match is weak. Rows may omit the clone size; those that give it use once, few, many or a size class.

cdr3_length j_call v_call d_call clone_size cdr3_aa cdr3_nt
14 TRBJ1-2 TRBV5-4 . . CASSPGQRNYGYTF TGTGCCAGCAGCCCGGGACAACGTAACTATGGCTACACCTTC
14 TRBJ1-1 TRBV5-1 . . CASSRNGMNTEAFF TGCGCCAGCAGCAGAAACGGGATGAACACTGAAGCTTTCTTT
14 TRBJ2-7 TRBV2 . few CASTPGGSPAEQYF TGTGCCAGCACCCCCGGGGGTAGCCCCGCCGAGCAGTACTTC
16 TRBJ2-2 TRBV7-2 . once CASSLVRRDYTGELFF TGTGCCAGCAGCTTAGTTCGCAGGGACTACACCGGGGAGCTGTTTTTT
16 TRBJ2-3 TRBV15 TRBD2 . CATSRDRGGGAHTQYF TGTGCCACCAGCAGAGATCGTGGCGGGGGGGCCCATACGCAGTATTTT
14 TRBJ1-1 TRBV7-2 . . CASSLAGQFTEAFF TGTGCCAGCAGCTTAGCTGGCCAATTCACTGAAGCTTTCTTT
16 TRBJ2-1 TRBV4-3 TRBD2 . CASSQETSGNWDEQFF TGCGCCAGCAGCCAAGAGACTAGCGGGAATTGGGATGAGCAGTTCTTC
14 TRBJ1-5 TRBV7-3 . . CASSLYGPGQPQHF TGTGCCAGCAGCTTATATGGGCCGGGCCAGCCCCAGCATTTT
13 TRBJ2-3 TRBV4-3 . . CASSQEGFDTQYF TGCGCCAGCAGCCAAGAGGGGTTCGATACGCAGTATTTT
17 TRBJ2-4 TRBV4-1 TRBD2 . CASSQDVRPSGANIQYF TGCGCCAGCAGCCAAGATGTTCGTCCTAGCGGGGCAAACATTCAGTACTTC
13 TRBJ1-5 TRBV6-6 . . CASSYSRERPQHF TGTGCCAGCAGTTACAGTAGGGAGCGACCCCAGCATTTT
17 TRBJ2-6 TRBV27 . . CASTPLQGSPGANVLTF TGTGCCAGCACCCCCCTCCAGGGGTCCCCTGGGGCCAACGTCCTGACTTTC
13 TRBJ1-2 TRBV5-4 . . CASSPDTNYGYTF TGTGCCAGCAGCCCCGACACCAACTATGGCTACACCTTC
16 TRBJ2-3 TRBV9 . . CASSVGGGISTDTQYF TGTGCCAGCAGCGTAGGGGGAGGAATCAGCACAGATACGCAGTATTTT
14 TRBJ1-1 TRBV6-5 . . CASTTQGGVTEAFF TGTGCCAGCACTACACAGGGAGGGGTGACTGAAGCTTTCTTT
13 TRBJ1-6 TRBV10-3 . . CATSPEGNSPLHF TGTGCCACCTCACCCGAGGGGAATTCACCCCTCCACTTT
13 TRBJ2-3 TRBV28 . . CASSGHSFDTQYF TGTGCCAGCAGTGGGCACTCGTTCGATACGCAGTATTTT
15 TRBJ2-4 TRBV2 . . CASSDGGRAKNIQYF TGTGCCAGCAGTGACGGAGGGAGAGCCAAAAACATTCAGTACTTC
15 TRBJ2-6 TRBV7-9 . . CASSFRLSGANVLTF TGTGCCAGCAGCTTCCGCCTCTCCGGGGCCAACGTCCTGACTTTC
11 TRBJ2-7 TRBV5-6 . . CASSAPYEQYF TGTGCCAGCAGCGCCCCCTACGAGCAGTACTTC
15 TRBJ2-7 TRBV7-9 . . CASSLGGRARLEQYF TGTGCCAGCAGCTTAGGGGGCAGGGCGCGTTTGGAGCAGTACTTC
14 TRBJ2-3 TRBV5-6 . . CASSLGAGGDTQYF TGTGCCAGCAGCTTGGGGGCTGGGGGGGATACGCAGTATTTT
16 TRBJ1-2 TRBV25-1 TRBD1 . CASSGAPGQGNYGYTF TGTGCCAGCAGTGGAGCCCCGGGACAGGGAAACTATGGCTACACCTTC
13 TRBJ1-5 TRBV19 . . CASAGALNQPQHF TGTGCCAGCGCCGGGGCCCTAAATCAGCCCCAGCATTTT
13 TRBJ1-5 TRBV7-9 . few CASSWGGDQPQHF TGTGCCAGCAGCTGGGGGGGCGATCAGCCCCAGCATTTT
13 TRBJ2-1 TRBV10-3 . . CAIRPSMYNEQFF TGTGCCATCAGACCCTCAATGTACAATGAGCAGTTCTTC
11 TRBJ2-7 TRBV30 . many CAWGGPFEQYF TGTGCCTGGGGAGGGCCTTTCGAGCAGTACTTC
15 TRBJ2-5 TRBV19 . once CASSIGGYHQETQYF TGTGCCAGTAGTATCGGCGGGTACCACCAAGAGACCCAGTACTTC
13 TRBJ1-1 TRBV2 . . CASNLQAGGDSFF TGTGCCAGCAACCTACAGGCGGGGGGGGACTCTTTCTTT